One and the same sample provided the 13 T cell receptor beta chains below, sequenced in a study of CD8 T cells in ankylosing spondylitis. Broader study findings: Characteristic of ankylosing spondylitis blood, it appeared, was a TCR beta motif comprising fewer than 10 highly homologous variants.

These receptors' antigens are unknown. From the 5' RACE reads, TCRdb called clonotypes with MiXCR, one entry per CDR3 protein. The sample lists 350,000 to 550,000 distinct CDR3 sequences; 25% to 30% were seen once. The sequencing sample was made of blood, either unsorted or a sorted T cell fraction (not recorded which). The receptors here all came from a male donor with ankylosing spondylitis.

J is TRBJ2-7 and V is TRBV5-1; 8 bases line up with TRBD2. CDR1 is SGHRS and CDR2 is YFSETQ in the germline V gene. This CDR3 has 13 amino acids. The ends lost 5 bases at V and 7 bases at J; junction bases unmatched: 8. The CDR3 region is CASSGAGDREQYF. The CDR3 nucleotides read TGCGCCAGCAGTGGAGCGGGAGATCGGGAGCAGTACTTC.

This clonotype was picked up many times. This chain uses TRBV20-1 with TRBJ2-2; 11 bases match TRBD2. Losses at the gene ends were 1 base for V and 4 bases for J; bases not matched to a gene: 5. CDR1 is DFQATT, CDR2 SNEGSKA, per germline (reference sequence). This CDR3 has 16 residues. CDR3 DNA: TGCAGTGCTAGAGCACTAGCGGGAGTTGGCACCGGGGAGCTGTTTTTT. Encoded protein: CSARALAGVGTGELFF.

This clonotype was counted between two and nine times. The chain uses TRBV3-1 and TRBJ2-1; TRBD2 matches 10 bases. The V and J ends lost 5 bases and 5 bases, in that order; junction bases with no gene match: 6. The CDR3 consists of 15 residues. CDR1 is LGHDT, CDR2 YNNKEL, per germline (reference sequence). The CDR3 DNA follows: TGTGCCAGCAGCTGGACCGGGACTAGCGACAATGAGCAGTTCTTC. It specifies CASSWTGTSDNEQFF.

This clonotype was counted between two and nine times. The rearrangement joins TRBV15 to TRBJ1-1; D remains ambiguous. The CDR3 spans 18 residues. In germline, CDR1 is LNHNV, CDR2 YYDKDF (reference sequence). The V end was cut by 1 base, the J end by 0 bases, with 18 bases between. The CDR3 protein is CATSRASYSSDMNTEAFF. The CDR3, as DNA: TGTGCCACCAGCAGAGCGTCATATTCATCCGACATGAACACTGAAGCTTTCTTT.

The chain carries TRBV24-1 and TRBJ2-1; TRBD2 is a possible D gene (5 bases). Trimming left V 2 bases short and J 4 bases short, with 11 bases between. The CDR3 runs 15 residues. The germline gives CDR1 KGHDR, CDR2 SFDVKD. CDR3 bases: TGTGCCACCAGTGATTGGCGAAGAGGGTACAATGAGCAGTTCTTC. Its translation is CATSDWRRGYNEQFF.

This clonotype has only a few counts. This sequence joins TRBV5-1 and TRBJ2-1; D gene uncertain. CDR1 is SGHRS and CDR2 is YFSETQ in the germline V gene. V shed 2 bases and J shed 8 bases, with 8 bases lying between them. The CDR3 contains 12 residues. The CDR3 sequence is CASSLYGDEQFF. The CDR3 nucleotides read TGCGCCAGCAGCTTATACGGAGATGAGCAGTTCTTC.

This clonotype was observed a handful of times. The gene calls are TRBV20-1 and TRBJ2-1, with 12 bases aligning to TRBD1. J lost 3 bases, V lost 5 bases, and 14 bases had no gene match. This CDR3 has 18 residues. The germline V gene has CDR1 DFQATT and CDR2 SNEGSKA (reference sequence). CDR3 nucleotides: TGCAGTGCTGATGCCGGGACAGGGGGCTCCTTCATCTACAATGAGCAGTTCTTC. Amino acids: CSADAGTGGSFIYNEQFF.

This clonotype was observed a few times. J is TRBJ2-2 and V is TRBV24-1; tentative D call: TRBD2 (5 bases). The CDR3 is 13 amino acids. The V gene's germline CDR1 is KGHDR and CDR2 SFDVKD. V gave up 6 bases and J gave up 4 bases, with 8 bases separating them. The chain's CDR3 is CATSRGSTGELFF. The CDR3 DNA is TGTGCCACCAGTAGAGGGTCCACCGGGGAGCTGTTTTTT.

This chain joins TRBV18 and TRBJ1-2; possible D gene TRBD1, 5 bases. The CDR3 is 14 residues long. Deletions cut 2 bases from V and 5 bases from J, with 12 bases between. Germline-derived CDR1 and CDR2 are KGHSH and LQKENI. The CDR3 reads CASSPRDALYGYTF. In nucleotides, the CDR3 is TGTGCCAGCTCACCAAGGGACGCCCTTTATGGCTACACCTTC.

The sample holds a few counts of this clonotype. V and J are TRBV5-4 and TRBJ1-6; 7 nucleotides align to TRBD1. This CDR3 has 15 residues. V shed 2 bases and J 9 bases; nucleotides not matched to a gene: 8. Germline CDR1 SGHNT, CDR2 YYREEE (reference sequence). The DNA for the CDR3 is TGTGCCAGCAGCTTCGTACCAGGGGGGGGTTCACCCCTCCACTTT. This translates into CASSFVPGGGSPLHF.

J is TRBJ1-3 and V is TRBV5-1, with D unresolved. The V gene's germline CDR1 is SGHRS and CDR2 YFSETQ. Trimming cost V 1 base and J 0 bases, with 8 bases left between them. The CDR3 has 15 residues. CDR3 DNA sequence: TGCGCCAGCAGCTTGAACAGCAACTCTGGAAACACCATATATTTT. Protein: CASSLNSNSGNTIYF.

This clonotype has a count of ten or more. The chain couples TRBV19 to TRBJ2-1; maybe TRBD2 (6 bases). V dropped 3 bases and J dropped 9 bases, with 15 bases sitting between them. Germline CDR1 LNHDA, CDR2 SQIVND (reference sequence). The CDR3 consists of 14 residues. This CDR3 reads CASSIGWRRGEQFF. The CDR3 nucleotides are TGTGCCAGTAGTATTGGTTGGCGGCGGGGTGAGCAGTTCTTC.

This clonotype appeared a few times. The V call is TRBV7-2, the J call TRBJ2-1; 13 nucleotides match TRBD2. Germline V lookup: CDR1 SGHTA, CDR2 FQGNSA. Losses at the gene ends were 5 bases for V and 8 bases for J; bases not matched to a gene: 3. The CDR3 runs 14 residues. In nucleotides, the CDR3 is TGTGCCAGCAGCATCGGACTAGCGGGAGATGAGCAGTTCTTC. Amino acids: CASSIGLAGDEQFF.